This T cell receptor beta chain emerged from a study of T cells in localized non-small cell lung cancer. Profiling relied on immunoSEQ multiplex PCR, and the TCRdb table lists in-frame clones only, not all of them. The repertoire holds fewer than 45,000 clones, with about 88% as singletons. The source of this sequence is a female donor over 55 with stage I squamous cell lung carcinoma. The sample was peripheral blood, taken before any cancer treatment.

CDR3 in DNA: TGCGCCAGCAGCCAAGGGGGACTAGCGGGGGGTGTAGGTTACGAGCAGTACTTC. Protein product: CASSQGGLAGGVGYEQYF. This chain joins TRBV4-1 and TRBJ2-7, with TRBD2 identical over 15 bases. The junction had 8 bases not matched to a gene; V was cut back by 1 base and J by 4 bases. The CDR3 consists of 18 residues. Germline CDR1 and CDR2: MGHRA and YSYEKL.